Each of the 5 T cell receptor beta chains below was sequenced from the same sample in a study of blood T cell repertoires in COVID-19. Data came from immunoSEQ multiplex PCR; TCRdb stores just in-frame clones and leaves some out. The sample gives about 200,000 clones, about nine tenths of which show up once; approximately 6.7% is in the top ten. Sequences were obtained from peripheral blood. These TCRs come from a man aged 40-50 years with acute or convalescent COVID-19.

The chain joins TRBV5-1 to TRBJ1-6, with D maybe TRBD1 (5 bases). This CDR3 spans 15 amino acids. V was cut by 3 bases and J by 5 bases, with 12 bases left in between. Germline CDR1 SGHRS, CDR2 YFSETQ. CDR3 in DNA: TGCGCCAGCAGCTCGCGGGACTGGGATAATTCACCCCTCCACTTT. Its translation: CASSSRDWDNSPLHF.

The chain is built from TRBV19 and TRBJ1-5, with 7 bases fitting TRBD1. The CDR3 length is 16 residues. CDR1 and CDR2 (germline): LNHDA, SQIVND (reference sequence). V dropped 5 bases and J dropped 2; count of bases not matched to a gene: 9. The CDR3 nucleotides read TGTGCCAGTAGTGTCCAGGGGGTTGGGGGCAATCAGCCCCAGCATTTT. This sequence encodes CASSVQGVGGNQPQHF.

The chain carries TRBV6-5 and TRBJ2-2, with 10 bases identical to TRBD1. CDR1 is MNHEY, CDR2 SVGAGI, per germline. V shed 5 bases, J shed 6 bases, and the junction held 3 bases outside the gene matches. The CDR3 is made up of 14 amino acids. The CDR3 protein is CASSRDRGAGELFF. CDR3 bases: TGTGCCAGCAGTCGGGACAGGGGTGCCGGGGAGCTGTTTTTT.

V is TRBV5-1 and J is TRBJ2-5, with a tentative D call TRBD1 (7 bases). Per the germline V gene, CDR1 is SGHRS and CDR2 is YFSETQ. The CDR3 covers 15 residues. V lost 4 bases and J 2 bases, leaving 15 bases between the germline ends. The CDR3: CASSAGGPRQETQYF. In DNA form, the CDR3 reads TGCGCCAGCAGCGCAGGGGGGCCTCGTCAAGAGACCCAGTACTTC.

The rearrangement joins TRBV12-3 or TRBV12-4 to TRBJ2-3; 10 nucleotides match TRBD1. CDR3 length: 13 residues. V gave up 8 bases and J gave up 4 bases; unmatched junction bases: 3. This chain's CDR3 is CASRQGAPDTQYF. The DNA of the CDR3 is TGTGCCAGCCGACAGGGGGCCCCAGATACGCAGTATTTT.